The following is a T cell receptor beta chain sequence with its context. The antigen it recognizes is unknown. Base qualities were left out, and no much larger clone turns up one base away. The library was generated by the immunoSEQ multiplex PCR assay. For the multiplex PCR, a mixture combining 60 forward primers for TCR Vbeta segments and 13 reverse primers for TCR Jbeta segments was used. The CDR3 region of rearranged TCR beta genes was amplified from genomic DNA by a multiplex PCR assay. On the Illumina HiSeq System, the amplified TCR beta libraries were sequenced as 87-base-pair reads. The published analysis was carried out like this. In a later analysis, around 80 million unique TCR beta chains were counted across the approximately 620 repertoires, and roughly 10 million of these chains were shared by at least two donors. A nearest-neighbor algorithm error-corrected the raw reads and collapsed the reads into unique sequences, merging closely related sequences to remove PCR and sequencing errors. V, D and J gene segments were assigned by aligning CDR3 sequences to IMGT reference sequences. For a sequence to be retained, at least a six-nucleotide match to both a V gene segment and a J gene segment was required. Rearrangements were called productive when the CDR3 lacked stop codons and stayed in frame with V and J; all others were non-productive. Following IMGT convention, CDR3 was defined as the stretch from the second conserved V-encoded cysteine up to the conserved J-encoded phenylalanine. The earlier analysis of some 550 of the donors excluded any sequence lacking an unambiguous match to a single V gene segment. An earlier analysis of some 500 of the donors classified V segments as functional when productive rearrangements were above 56.7% and as segregating when the standard deviation between donors was above 5%. A statistical classification framework was developed to diagnose cytomegalovirus status using the catalog of TCR beta chain sequences. In a later analysis, V and J genes were assigned by comparing TCR nucleotide sequences against IMGT/GENE-DB human TR gene sequences. A later analysis assigned CDR3 sequences and most-parsimonious VDJ recombination scenarios with the TCRdist pipeline. In a later analysis, each TCR beta chain was defined by its CDR3 amino acid sequence together with its V-gene family, and reads lacking a unique V-gene family were excluded. A later analysis removed roughly 590 highly shared, low-generation-probability nucleotide sequences to deal with suspected cross-contamination and a sequencing artifact. A later analysis calculated a clonal expansion index for each public chain from normalized within-repertoire ranks of inferred template counts. Generation probabilities in a later analysis came from a VDJ recombination model fitted to out-of-frame rearrangements, and those results were checked against IGoR. In a later analysis, TCR-TCR, TCR-HLA and TCR-CMV co-occurrence was scored with hypergeometric tests, and a repertoire-size bias correction was applied to TCR pairs. False discovery rates were estimated in a later analysis by permuting HLA or CMV assignments 20 times. In a later analysis, co-occurring TCRs were grouped with DBSCAN, and TCRdist sequence similarity was added when clustering was performed within HLA-allele-positive subsets. For co-occurrence clustering, repertoires with fewer than 30,000 or more than 120,000 public chains were excluded, along with a handful of repertoires with anomalous nucleotide sharing. TCRdb stores this immuneACCESS table with in-frame sequences only. Part of the clones is absent; in the studies checked, under half of the shortfall reflects unresolved V genes, and no reason is known for the rest. V and J calls plus clone size are reproduced from that table; the DNA served to infer D and trimming. This sample lists around 49,000 clones; over 70% were detected once. 7.5% to 8.5% of the sample is in the top ten clones.

The CDR3 spans 15 residues, from the cysteine through the phenylalanine. Only CDR3 DNA remains: 45 bases, in frame from the first base. As encoded in the germline V gene (reference sequence), CDR1 is MNHEY while CDR2 is SMNVEV. At the junction V is shortened by 5 bases and J by 1 base, with 13 bases in between. The data are from a study of cytomegalovirus exposure and HLA in healthy donors (dated by TCRdb to 2016 to 2017). Regarding the research as a whole: According to an earlier analysis of several hundred of the donors, 150 million to 200 million T cells yielded 117 million unique TCR beta sequences and approximately 280 Gb of sequence data. Around 300 gigabases of sequencing data and approximately 85 million unique TCR sequences were included in an early release covering about 600 HLA-typed donors. Of the approximately 400 genotyped donors, roughly 80% fell in the genetic ancestry cluster associated with self-reported Caucasian donors. The aim of the study was to test whether cataloging public T cell receptors could identify signatures of past pathogen exposure. The study used immunosequencing to profile the T cell repertoires of approximately 690 subjects and linked those repertoires to cytomegalovirus serostatus. A separate validation cohort of approximately 130 different subjects was used in addition to the roughly 620-subject first cohort. High-throughput TCR immunosequencing, statistical association of individual TCRs with disease status, and machine learning were combined to predict cytomegalovirus infection status. A later analysis re-analyzed previously published TCR beta repertoires from roughly 600 donors and added high-resolution HLA genotyping to study TCR occurrence patterns. The later analysis used no new phenotypic data to find candidate immune exposures, relying instead on TCR beta sequences and their occurrence across donors. To decide whether each TCR beta V gene segment behaved as functional or pseudogenic, an earlier analysis of approximately 620 of the donors relied on high-throughput TCR beta sequencing. Donor age, sex, ethnicity and CMV serostatus were compiled alongside the repertoire data. A later genetic analysis took genome-wide SNP genotypes for 398 of the 666 donors and used that subset as a discovery cohort. Every repertoire in the discovery cohort had been generated on one and the same sequencing platform. HLA typing included class I and class II loci at four-digit resolution. The number of typed donors differed by locus: roughly 629-630 for A, B, C, DRB1 and DQB1; approximately 530 for DQA1; 606 for DPA1; and about 450 for DPB1. Roughly five DR-DQ haplotypes were treated as single units for association and clustering because of strong linkage in the cohort. Among 398 genotyped donors of the cohort, an average of approximately 250,000 unique TCR beta nucleotide sequences were sequenced per donor, roughly a sixth of them non-productive. Study-level results and caveats: Across donors, most TCR sequences were observed very rarely, whereas some public TCRs were present in many individuals. A group of highly shared sequence variants was considered likely to be a technical artifact of the sequencing pipeline. Because counts were too low, 15 or so rarely observed V segments, including chromosome 9 orphons, were excluded from the earlier analysis of some 590 of the donors. Roughly uniform sequencing depth across donors was assumed in presence/absence analyses, although this assumption may not hold. The classifier was reported to diagnose cytomegalovirus status with high specificity and sensitivity in both the original and validation cohorts. When HLA alleles, especially DR and DQ, strongly co-occurred, TCR associations were difficult to assign to individual alleles. The study listed approximately 150 TCR beta chains as associated with cytomegalovirus. A further reported finding was that TCR beta sequences accurately predicted the HLA-A and HLA-B alleles for most subjects in the first cohort. For the cohort, immune exposure information was limited to CMV serostatus. According to a later analysis, TCR association rates differed among HLA loci, with DRB1 alleles showing the most associated TCRs and HLA-C alleles showing the fewest. In vitro tests confirmed that a few of the cytomegalovirus-associated TCR beta chains recognize cytomegalovirus antigens. In a later analysis, several top co-occurrence clusters were reported to appear linked to parvovirus B19, influenza, CMV and Epstein-Barr virus. Specific HLA alleles were associated with over 15,000 TCR beta sequences at a false discovery rate of 0.05 in a later analysis. In a later analysis, most CMV-associated TCR beta chains were found to appear HLA-restricted, with HLA associations seemingly driven largely by CMV exposure. Because HLA typing was unavailable for some donors at each locus, only the typed subset was used in association tests. Correlated functional status among segregating V segments might reflect linkage disequilibrium, but an unknown experimental factor could not be ruled out. In an earlier analysis of some 550 of the donors, most TCR beta V segments were observed in productive rearrangements about 87% or about 30% of the time, broadly matching IMGT annotations. Because the 87-base-pair reads could not distinguish some IMGT-functional V segments, including TRBV6-2 and TRBV6-3, those segments were excluded. According to the authors, the approach could potentially be generalized to other disease states and immunological phenotypes. In a later genetic analysis, a missense DCLRE1C variant was associated with V-gene and J-gene trimming of TCR beta chains, and the association was replicated in an independent cohort. According to a later genetic analysis, donors in an Asian-associated ancestry cluster had fewer N-insertions in productive TCRs than the approximately 670-donor mean. In a later analysis, HLA-associated TCR beta chains were found to be more clonally expanded and to have lower generation probabilities than equally common non-associated chains. Only TCR beta chains were sequenced in this cohort, and the absence of alpha or paired-chain data limited detectable features.

In total, approximately 690 healthy bone marrow donors made up the cohort. Cohort members were all nominally healthy when sampled, although unrecorded immune exposures were likely present. The donor was CMV seropositive and was included in the group of some 290 seropositive cohort members. A peripheral blood sample was provided by each donor, and peripheral blood mononuclear cells were used for TCR beta sequencing. The Qiagen DNeasy Blood Extraction Kit was used to extract genomic DNA from the blood cell samples. The receptor was derived from a man aged 30 to 45 in good health and CMV-seropositive. The chain is encoded by TRBV27 joined to TRBJ2-3; the D gene is perhaps TRBD2, on 5 matching bases. Sequencing input: PBMCs. DNA sequence: TGTGCCAGCAGTAGGCTCGGGGATCGCACAGATACGCAGTATTTT. It encodes CASSRLGDRTDTQYF.